The 19 T cell receptor beta chains below were found in one sample sequenced in a study of control samples from healthy donors and cancer patients. TCRdb's table, derived via immunoSEQ multiplex PCR, lists solely in-frame clones and lacks some. The sample has 100,000 to 150,000 clones; less than 95% are singletons. Material: blood. The receptors derive from a young man in good health.

The chain couples TRBV7-3 to TRBJ2-7; TRBD2 matches 10 bases. Trimming cost V 2 bases and J 2 bases; bases outside gene matches: 6. Germline V lookup: CDR1 SGHTA, CDR2 FQGTGA. The length of the CDR3 is 16 residues. In DNA form, the CDR3 reads TGTGCCAGCAGCTTATTGGCTAGCGGGGGAGCCTACGAGCAGTACTTC. It encodes CASSLLASGGAYEQYF.

This clone was seen only once. The V call is TRBV6-5, the J call TRBJ2-7; TRBD1 aligns across 11 bases. CDR3 length equals 14 residues. With V trimmed by 8 bases and J by 6 bases, 9 bases remained unmatched. Germline CDR1 and CDR2: MNHEY and SVGAGI. The CDR3 protein is CASLEDRGLGEQYF. In DNA form, the CDR3 reads TGTGCCAGCCTTGAGGACAGGGGGCTTGGCGAGCAGTACTTC.

This rearrangement joins TRBV18 to TRBJ2-7; 8 nucleotides match TRBD2. The germline V gene encodes CDR1 KGHSH and CDR2 LQKENI. V lost 4 bases to trimming and J lost 4 bases; unmatched junction nucleotides: 9. The CDR3 contains 15 residues. CDR3 nucleotide sequence: TGTGCCAGCTCACGACCGGGACTAGGCCTATACGAGCAGTACTTC. This sequence encodes CASSRPGLGLYEQYF.

The gene calls are TRBV4-1 and TRBJ2-7; either TRBD1 or TRBD2 may supply D (5 bases each). Germline V lookup: CDR1 MGHRA, CDR2 YSYEKL. The CDR3 runs 13 residues. The ends were cut back, 0 bases at V and 12 bases at J, with 15 bases in the middle. The CDR3 nucleotides read TGCGCCAGCAGCCAAGATGAATCGAGGGGCCCGTACTTC. Its protein is CASSQDESRGPYF.

V usage is TRBV7-8 and J usage is TRBJ1-5; D not certain. The CDR3 is 15 amino acids. Germline loops: CDR1 SGHVS, CDR2 FQNEAQ. V was clipped by 5 bases and J by 0 bases, with 11 bases between them. CDR3 region: CASSLSSVSNQPQHF. CDR3 coding DNA: TGTGCCAGCAGCCTCTCCAGCGTTAGCAATCAGCCCCAGCATTTT.

The chain has TRBV4-2 and TRBJ2-3; 10 nucleotides align to TRBD2. CDR1 and CDR2 from the germline V gene are LGHNA and YNFKEQ. Trimming took 5 bases from V and 4 from J; bases not matched to a gene: 18. The CDR3 consists of 19 residues. The CDR3 DNA reads as TGTGCCAGCAGCTTAATCAGCGGGGGGGCTCTCTTTGAGGCAGATACGCAGTATTTT. Protein product: CASSLISGGALFEADTQYF.

The table lists this clone with a count of one. The rearrangement uses TRBV19 and TRBJ2-3; TRBD1 matches at 9 bases. V shed 7 bases, J shed 0 bases, and the junction held 5 bases outside the gene matches. The CDR3 is 15 amino acids. CDR1 is LNHDA and CDR2 is SQIVND in the germline V gene (reference sequence). CDR3 in amino acids: CASTEGTGSTDTQYF. CDR3 DNA: TGTGCCAGTACCGAGGGGACAGGGAGCACAGATACGCAGTATTTT.

This chain connects TRBV6-6 to TRBJ2-1; unclear D gene. In germline, CDR1 is MNHNY, CDR2 SVGAGI (reference sequence). V lost 2 bases, J lost 7 bases, and 12 bases lay in between. CDR3 length: 14 residues. This chain's CDR3 is CASSYRATNNEQFF. CDR3 nucleotides: TGTGCCAGCAGTTACAGGGCTACTAATAATGAGCAGTTCTTC.

CDR3 sequence: CATSRDRGAQEQYF. In DNA form, the CDR3 reads TGTGCCACCAGCAGAGATCGGGGCGCCCAGGAGCAGTACTTC. J is TRBJ2-7 and V is TRBV15; tentatively, D is TRBD1 or TRBD2 (5 bases each). Trimming took off 0 bases at V and 7 bases at J, with 13 bases between the two ends. This CDR3 region has 14 residues. The germline V gene encodes CDR1 LNHNV and CDR2 YYDKDF (reference sequence).

The gene calls are TRBV14 and TRBJ1-1; D gene ambiguous. Looked up from germline, CDR1 is SGHDN and CDR2 is FVKESK. CDR3 size: 13 residues. Between the trimmed V and J ends, which lost 2 bases and 8 bases, there was a span of 12 bases. The CDR3 coding sequence is TGTGCCAGCAGCCAATTCGGGTCCGTGGAAGCTTTCTTT. It yields the protein CASSQFGSVEAFF.

The chain couples TRBV5-4 to TRBJ1-2; D unclear. V was shortened by 0 bases and J by 0 bases, with 12 bases between the two germline ends. The CDR3 has 16 amino acids. Germline-derived CDR1 and CDR2 are SGHNT and YYREEE (reference sequence). CDR3 residues: CASSLVGVGSNYGYTF. DNA of the CDR3: TGTGCCAGCAGCTTGGTCGGGGTTGGCTCTAACTATGGCTACACCTTC.

This clone was detected only a few times. The gene calls are TRBV5-6 and TRBJ1-4, with TRBD1 identical over 8 bases. The CDR3 length is 14 residues. The J segment lost 10 bases and the V segment lost 0 bases, leaving 5 bases of the junction unmatched. CDR1 is SGHDT, CDR2 YYEEEE, per germline. The DNA of the CDR3 is TGTGCCAGCAGCTTGGGGACAGGGATAGGAAAACTGTTTTTT. Its translation is CASSLGTGIGKLFF.

V and J are TRBV6-5 and TRBJ1-5, with 9 bases matching TRBD1. The V segment lost 8 bases and the J segment 0 bases; nucleotides outside the gene matches: 2. The CDR3 is 14 residues long. Germline-derived CDR1 and CDR2 are MNHEY and SVGAGI. Here the CDR3 DNA reads TGTGCCAGCCGGACAGGGGTTAGCAATCAGCCCCAGCATTTT. Its protein is CASRTGVSNQPQHF.

The J gene is TRBJ1-4, the V gene TRBV9; a weak D match, TRBD1 (6 bases). Germline V gene data show CDR1 as SGDLS and CDR2 as YYNGEE. V lost 4 bases, J lost 7 bases, and 17 bases lay in between. The CDR3 has 15 residues. The CDR3 region has the DNA TGTGCCAGCAGCCCAAGAGGGGGGGAAGGTGAAAAACTGTTTTTT. It is translated as CASSPRGGEGEKLFF.

The chain has TRBV5-4 and TRBJ2-3; the D gene is possibly TRBD1 (5 bases). The V end lost 4 bases, the J end lost 4 bases, and 7 bases lay between the germline ends. Germline CDR1 is SGHNT and CDR2 is YYREEE (reference sequence). The CDR3 covers 12 residues. CDR3 amino acids: CASSLGADTQYF. The DNA of the CDR3 is TGTGCCAGCAGCCTAGGGGCAGATACGCAGTATTTT.

Here the CDR3 reads CASSQRTGRLANEQFF. In DNA form, the CDR3 reads TGTGCCAGCAGCCAAAGGACAGGCCGCCTTGCCAATGAGCAGTTCTTC. The rearrangement joins TRBV3-1 (or the pseudogene TRBV3-2) to TRBJ2-1; TRBD1 matches at 7 bases. Looked up from germline, CDR1 is LGHDT and CDR2 is YNNKEL (reference sequence). CDR3 length: 16 amino acids. The junction had 10 bases not matched to a gene; V was cut back by 2 bases and J by 6 bases.

The CDR3, as DNA: TGTGCCAGCAGCATTCAGGGAACTAGCGCGGAGACCCAGTACTTC. It encodes CASSIQGTSAETQYF. V gene TRBV9 combines with J gene TRBJ2-5, with 7 bases matching TRBD2. The V gene's germline CDR1 is SGDLS and CDR2 YYNGEE. The CDR3 totals 15 residues. Trimming removed 4 bases from V and 5 bases from J; junction bases left unmatched: 11.

The V and J genes are TRBV11-2 and TRBJ1-2, with D possibly TRBD1 on 6 matching bases. Trimming pared 4 bases from V and 1 base from J, leaving 16 bases between. Germline CDR1 is SGHAT and CDR2 is FQNNGV. The CDR3 length is 16 residues. This chain's CDR3 is CASSSRPRGGNYGYTF. The CDR3 DNA reads as TGTGCCAGCAGCTCGCGACCCAGGGGAGGTAACTATGGCTACACCTTC.

The chain has TRBV19 and TRBJ1-6; perhaps TRBD1 as D (6 bases). The V end lost 2 bases, the J end lost 9 bases, and 20 bases lay between the germline ends. Per germline, CDR1 LNHDA and CDR2 SQIVND (reference sequence). This CDR3 has 17 amino acids. In DNA, the CDR3 is TGTGCCAGTAGTATAATCCCCCGTGCGGGGGCTGTTTCACCCCTCCACTTT. Protein sequence: CASSIIPRAGAVSPLHF.